Following are 15 T cell receptor beta chains from one sample sequenced in a study of T cells in women clearing cervical HPV infection. Method: immunoSEQ multiplex PCR; TCRdb's copy keeps in-frame clones and lacks some. The sample includes 25,000 to 35,000 clones. Specimen: blood buffy coat. The receptors stem from a woman between 18 and 69 years old with a cervical HPV16 infection that either progressed to CIN3+ or cleared (not recorded which).

For this clone: The read gets to within 3 residues of the CDR3 end, and the germline J gene fills in the rest. This chain connects TRBV2 to TRBJ2-4; perhaps TRBD1 as D (6 bases). V was trimmed by 7 bases and J by 8 bases, leaving 21 bases between them. CDR3 length: 15 amino acids. Per the germline V gene, CDR1 is SNHLY and CDR2 is FYNNEI. The CDR3 bases that were read are TGTGCCAGCACCACGAGCCTCAGGGGAATGGACATT. Amino acid sequence: CASTTSLRGMDI. The full CDR3 is CASTTSLRGMDIQYF.

A word on this clone: The read finishes 3 residues shy of the CDR3 end, and the germline J gene is used to complete it. The J gene is TRBJ2-1, the V gene TRBV7-3; 9 nucleotides match TRBD1. Germline V lookup: CDR1 SGHTA, CDR2 FQGTGA. This CDR3 spans 16 amino acids. J was trimmed by 5 bases and V by 5 bases; bases with no gene match: 10. The CDR3 sequence is CASSTQTGTGNNEQFF. The covered CDR3 bases are TGTGCCAGCAGCACCCAAACCGGGACAGGGAACAATGAG. Based on the CDR3 plus reference TRBV7-3 and TRBJ2-1, the full variable domain is GAGVSQTPSNKVTEKGKYVELRCDPISGHTALYWYRQSLGQGPEFLIYFQGTGAADDSGLPNDRFFAVRPEGSVSTLKIQRTERGDSAVYLCASSTQTGTGNNEQFFGPGTRLTVL.

As regards this clone: At one end the junction does not follow the germline gene, possibly because of a read error. The read terminates 3 residues before the CDR3 end, so the remaining end is supplied by the germline J gene. This sample also contains other DNA sequences that code for the same CDR3. The chain is built from TRBV2 and TRBJ1-2; D might be TRBD1 (6 bases). The CDR3 runs 13 residues. Germline V gives CDR1 SNHLY, CDR2 FYNNEI. Partial CDR3 DNA: TGTGCCAGCAGGGAAGGACAGAAGAGTGGT. Translating gives CASREGQKSG. The whole CDR3 region reads CASREGQKSGYTF.

A note on this clone: Read data end 3 residues before the CDR3 end; the end is taken from the germline J gene. The V and J genes are TRBV7-3 and TRBJ2-3; TRBD2 agrees at 13 bases. Trimming took 6 bases from V and 6 from J; bases not matched to a gene: 6. The CDR3 has 15 amino acids. CDR1 SGHTA and CDR2 FQGTGA come from the germline V gene. CDR3 residues: CASSVTSGGADTQYF. The sequenced part of the CDR3 DNA is TGTGCCAGCAGTGTAACTAGCGGGGGGGCGGATACG.

Concerning this clone itself: The missing CDR3 end, 3 residues past where the read stops, is filled in from the germline J gene. This chain connects TRBV28 to TRBJ1-4; D may be TRBD1 (6 bases). CDR3 length: 15 residues. Trimming took 6 bases from V and 3 from J, leaving 14 bases between them. Germline lookup yields CDR1 MDHEN and CDR2 SYDVKM. The covered CDR3 bases are TGTGCCAGCAGCCTCACAGGGAACCCTAATGAAAAA. Its protein product is CASSLTGNPNEK. The full CDR3 sequence reads CASSLTGNPNEKLFF. Variable domain in full (rest from reference TRBV28 and TRBJ1-4): DVKVTQSSRYLVKRTGEKVFLECVQDMDHENMFWYRQDPGLGLRLIYFSYDVKMKEKGDIPEGYSVSREKKERFSLILESASTNQTSMYLCASSLTGNPNEKLFFGSGTQLSVL.

On this clone itself: The CDR3 end falls 3 residues outside the read, so it is completed with the germline J gene. The gene calls are TRBV7-8 and TRBJ2-1, with D possibly matching TRBD1 (5 bases). The CDR3 runs to 14 residues. The V end lost 1 base, the J end lost 8 bases, and 12 bases lay between the germline ends. Germline lookup yields CDR1 SGHVS and CDR2 FQNEAQ. Here the CDR3 reads CASSLGQGWDEQFF. The sequenced part of the CDR3 DNA is TGTGCCAGCAGCTTAGGCCAGGGCTGGGATGAG. Using reference TRBV7-8 and TRBJ2-1 for the parts outside the CDR3, the full variable domain is GAGVSQSPRYKVAKRGQDVALRCDPISGHVSLFWYQQALGQGPEFLTYFQNEAQLDKSGLPSDRFFAERPEGSVSTLKIQRTQQEDSAVYLCASSLGQGWDEQFFGPGTRLTVL.

Of note for this clone: From the germline J gene comes the end of the CDR3, since the read stops 3 residues before it. The V call is TRBV6-2 or TRBV6-3, the J call TRBJ2-7; tentatively, D is TRBD1 (6 bases). The germline CDR1 and CDR2 sequences are MNHEY and SVGEGT. The CDR3 has 12 residues. V gave up 7 bases and J gave up 0 bases, with 7 bases separating them. The CDR3 DNA, read in part, is TGTGCCAGCAAGGACAGCTCCTACGAG. Its translation is CASKDSSYE. The entire CDR3 protein is CASKDSSYEQYF.

As for this clone: The read ends 3 residues early relative to the CDR3; the germline J gene fills the gap. This chain joins TRBV6-1 and TRBJ1-1; no clear D gene. The CDR3 covers 13 residues. Between the trimmed V and J ends, which lost 4 bases and 2 bases, there was a span of 8 bases. CDR1 and CDR2 (germline): MNHNS, SASEGT. Incomplete CDR3 DNA: TGTGCCAGCAGTGCCCGACATAACACTGAA. Translating gives CASSARHNTE. The CDR3 as a whole reads CASSARHNTEAFF.

Points on this clone: The CDR3 end lies 3 residues beyond the end of the read and is filled in from the germline J gene. The chain combines TRBV5-1 with TRBJ2-7; 7 bases map to TRBD1. This CDR3 region has 15 residues. V was pared by 2 bases and J by 3 bases, with 8 bases of the junction left unmatched. Germline V lookup: CDR1 SGHRS, CDR2 YFSETQ. Partial CDR3 DNA: TGCGCCAGCAGCTTTACAACCGGGACAGACTACGAG. Residues: CASSFTTGTDYE. The complete CDR3 protein is CASSFTTGTDYEQYF.

In regard to this clone: Sequencing ends 3 residues short of the CDR3 end; the germline J gene provides the rest. The chain links TRBV18 to TRBJ2-7; weak D call: TRBD2 (7 bases). Trimming took 0 bases from V and 2 from J, leaving 14 bases between them. Germline CDR1 and CDR2: KGHSH and LQKENI. The CDR3 spans 16 residues. The CDR3 loop is CASSPPGRRGPYEQYF. Incomplete CDR3 DNA: TGTGCCAGCTCACCACCGGGGCGGCGGGGGCCCTACGAG.

With respect to this clone: The CDR3 extends 3 residues past the end of the read, so its final part is completed from the germline J gene. The rearrangement uses TRBV18 and TRBJ2-6; D gene ambiguous. Trimming took 3 bases from V and 0 from J, leaving 15 bases between them. This CDR3 region has 18 residues. Per germline, CDR1 KGHSH and CDR2 LQKENI. The sequenced part of the CDR3 DNA is TGTGCCAGCTCACCCTATATCCCGGCAGGCTCTGGGGCCAACGTC. Encoded protein: CASSPYIPAGSGANV. The whole CDR3 protein reads CASSPYIPAGSGANVLTF.

With regard to this clone: Read data end 3 residues before the CDR3 end; the end is taken from the germline J gene. The rearrangement uses TRBV9 and TRBJ1-4, with 10 bases that match TRBD1. Germline values: CDR1 SGDLS, CDR2 YYNGEE. The CDR3 sequence is 16 residues long. J lost 6 bases, V lost 2 bases, and 7 bases had no gene match. The CDR3 spells CASSVGWGQGYEKLFF. The CDR3 DNA, read in part, is TGTGCCAGCAGCGTTGGCTGGGGACAGGGGTATGAAAAA.

With regard to this clone: The CDR3 end falls 3 residues outside the read, so it is completed with the germline J gene. This chain connects TRBV19 to TRBJ2-3; a possible D gene is TRBD2 (6 bases). This CDR3 is built from 16 residues. CDR1 is LNHDA, CDR2 SQIVND, per germline (reference sequence). Trimming removed 3 bases from V and 0 bases from J, with 13 bases in between. The CDR3 bases that were read are TGTGCCAGTAGTATGTGGTTGCGGGGAAGCACAGATACG. Encoded protein: CASSMWLRGSTDT. The CDR3, in full, reads CASSMWLRGSTDTQYF.

With regard to this clone: The sequence runs out 3 residues before the end of the CDR3; the remainder is reconstructed from the germline J gene. The genes are TRBV6-2 or TRBV6-3 and TRBJ2-3, with TRBD2 as a possible D gene (5 bases). Trimming left V 5 bases short and J 2 bases short, with 17 bases between. CDR1 and CDR2 (germline): MNHEY, SVGEGT. The CDR3 is made up of 16 amino acids. CDR3 amino acids: CASSPRTPPDTDTQYF. The part of the CDR3 DNA that was read is TGTGCCAGCAGTCCCCGGACTCCCCCTGACACAGATACG.

Worth noting for this clone: The sequence runs out 3 residues before the end of the CDR3; the remainder is reconstructed from the germline J gene. The chain uses TRBV19 and TRBJ2-5, with 8 bases fitting TRBD1. Germline V gene sequence: CDR1 LNHDA, CDR2 SQIVND (reference sequence). CDR3 length: 15 amino acids. V shed 3 bases, J shed 4 bases, and the junction held 7 bases outside the gene matches. CDR3 in amino acids: CASSIGLTGGETQYF. The covered CDR3 bases are TGTGCCAGTAGTATCGGCTTAACAGGGGGAGAGACC.